This T cell receptor beta chain was documented in a study of T cell repertoires in cytomegalovirus infection. Across the whole study: Both recently identified HLA-C-restricted and well-studied HLA-B-restricted CMV epitopes were used in the study. A matching HLA type, together with CMV infection, was signaled by public TCR beta signatures.

Points from the study as a whole: Predominance within the ex vivo response was attributable to HLA-C-restricted CMV-specific TCR beta clonotypes. Carriers of CMV and the relevant HLA type were discriminated by public TCR beta frequency.

TCRdb used MiXCR to reprocess the reads, holding one entry per CDR3 protein. The sample includes hundreds of thousands of distinct CDR3 sequences, 30% to 35% of them seen just once. About this clonotype: What it recognizes is unknown.

The CDR3 has 14 residues. Trimming stripped 4 bases from V and 2 bases from J, with 15 bases between. Germline V gene sequence: CDR1 SQVTM, CDR2 ANQGSEA. Sample: cultured PBMCs, taken from culture after CMV antigen stimulation. This TCR was recovered from a human donor in good health (CMV status not recorded). Some clones in this sample may be carry-over from other donors' samples. This chain links TRBV29-1 with TRBJ2-7; tentatively, D is TRBD1 or TRBD2 (5 bases each). CDR3 nucleotides: TGCAGCGTTGTGCGCCCCCGGGACCCCTACGAGCAGTACTTC. Translation gives CSVVRPRDPYEQYF.